The clone carrying this T cell receptor (beta chain) is medium-sized by share. Its target is not known. This entry is derived from a study of breast tumors, draining lymph nodes, adjacent tissues. General study results and limits: Tumor TCR diversity was below lymph nodes but above nontumor tissue. Data fit most tumor T cells coming from lymph node, expanding in tumor.

TCRdb re-called the multiplex PCR reads with MiXCR, one entry per CDR3 protein. The sample shows roughly 14,000 distinct CDR3 sequences, around 57% of them seen only once. The length of the CDR3 is 15 residues. Per the germline V gene, CDR1 is SGHAT and CDR2 is FQNNGV. With 0 bases removed from V and 3 bases from J, the gap between germline ends came to 12 bases. This TCR was recovered from a female donor with breast cancer. Some clones in this sample may be carry-over from other donors' samples. This rearrangement joins TRBV11-2 to TRBJ2-7; D perhaps matches TRBD2 (6 bases). Sequencing was performed on tumor-adjacent breast tissue. The CDR3 DNA reads TGTGCCAGCAGCTTAGAGGCGGGGACCTACTACGAGCAGTACTTC. This encodes CASSLEAGTYYEQYF.